The T cell receptor beta chain described here comes from a study of blood T cell repertoires in COVID-19. About the research overall: Some COVID-19 samples were acute and others convalescent; all came from the United States, Italy and Spain. PBMCs, B-cell-depleted T cells, or T cells were the source of the cDNA or gDNA that made up the material.

In the original analysis: Reference gene primer amplification gave nucleated cell count estimates. Sequencing used immunoSEQ multiplex PCR; TCRdb keeps in-frame clones, though not all of them. The D gene and trimming were derived from the DNA, and the V and J assignments and clone size from that table. The table lists under 300,000 clones, around 90% of them singletons. J lost 5 bases, V lost 0 bases, and 13 bases had no gene match. Germline V CDR1 and CDR2: SGDLS, YYNGEE. The CDR3 loop spans 17 amino acids. Sequenced material: peripheral blood. The chain links TRBV9 to TRBJ1-1; 7 bases match TRBD1. This clonotype originated in a woman in her 70s with active or convalescent COVID-19. DNA of the CDR3: TGTGCCAGCAGCGTAGCCGCAACAGGGGATGCGAGGACTGAAGCTTTCTTT. This gives the protein CASSVAATGDARTEAFF.